The T cell receptor beta chain under discussion was sequenced for a study of CD8+ T cells in alopecia areata. Trimming pared 0 bases from V and 4 bases from J, leaving 8 bases between. Germline values: CDR1 SGHRS, CDR2 YFSETQ. The CDR3 is made up of 14 amino acids. RNA, once extracted, was reverse transcribed into cDNA for use as the sequencing template. Libraries were prepared by immunoSEQ multiplex PCR; TCRdb keeps only in-frame clonotypes and omits some of them. This table holds 130,000 to 150,000 clones, around 49% found once. In its sample, this clone was seen a few times. Additional DNA sequences in this sample encode the identical CDR3.

The sample consisted of CD4+ T cells sorted from blood, taken at week 0. This chain uses TRBV5-1 with TRBJ2-1, with unresolved D. The clonotype was recovered from a human donor with alopecia areata. The CDR3 is CASSLGTAYNEQFF. The CDR3 DNA follows: TGCGCCAGCAGCTTGGGGACGGCTTACAATGAGCAGTTCTTC. The whole variable domain, filled in from reference TRBV5-1 and TRBJ2-1, reads KAGVTQTPRYLIKTRGQQVTLSCSPISGHRSVSWYQQTPGQGLQFLFEYFSETQRNKGNFPGRFSGRQFSNSRSEMNVSTLELGDSALYLCASSLGTAYNEQFFGPGTRLTVL.